The source of this T cell receptor beta chain is a study of cytomegalovirus exposure and HLA in healthy donors. The study's findings and limits: Analyses of presence and absence presupposed an approximately uniform sequencing depth across donors. Despite most TCR sequences being rare, some public TCRs occurred in many donors.

Notes on this clone: Its specificity is not known.

The CDR3 extends over 16 amino acids. V was pared by 3 bases and J by 0 bases, with 2 bases of the junction left unmatched. Per the germline V gene, CDR1 is LNHDA and CDR2 is SQIVND (reference sequence). Amplification used 60 Vbeta primers and 13 Jbeta primers. TCRdb's table, derived via immunoSEQ multiplex PCR, lists solely in-frame clones and lacks some. The table has tens of thousands of clones, about three quarters seen once. The material sequenced was PBMCs. This chain connects TRBV19 to TRBJ2-5; 12 bases are shared with TRBD2. This TCR derives from a middle-aged man in good health and CMV-seropositive. This CDR3 is CASSILAGGYQETQYF. The CDR3 coding sequence is TGTGCCAGTAGTATTCTAGCGGGAGGGTACCAAGAGACCCAGTACTTC.